The rows below give T cell receptor beta chains drawn from one sample of a study of cytotoxic CD8 clonotypes in ibrutinib-treated CLL. Data came from immunoSEQ multiplex PCR; TCRdb stores just in-frame clones and leaves some out. The sample has 150,000 to 200,000 clones, roughly 90% seen once. This material consisted of PBMCs, taken at disease progression, from a patient treated with ibrutinib. The receptors come from a human donor with chronic lymphocytic leukemia. Each CDR3 is given with its conserved first and last residue. Each record gives: CDR3 protein, CDR3 DNA, clone size, V gene, D gene, J gene. A D gene is named only where the DNA matches it firmly. Not every row has a clone size; where given, it reads once, few, many or a size class.

CDR3aa: CASSWDSEGIRNTEAFF; CDR3nt: TGCGCCAGCAGCTGGGACAGCGAAGGGATACGGAACACTGAAGCTTTCTTT; abundance: NA; v_gene: TRBV5-1; d_gene: TRBD1; j_gene: TRBJ1-1
CDR3aa: CASSGWTGHTGELFF; CDR3nt: TGTGCCAGCAGTGGGTGGACTGGTCACACCGGGGAGCTGTTTTTT; abundance: NA; v_gene: TRBV2; d_gene: NA; j_gene: TRBJ2-2
CDR3aa: CASTEAATIEQYF; CDR3nt: TGTGCCAGCACCGAAGCGGCTACTATTGAGCAGTACTTC; abundance: once; v_gene: TRBV7-6; d_gene: NA; j_gene: TRBJ2-7
CDR3aa: CASSWTGGHEQYF; CDR3nt: TGTGCCAGCAGCTGGACTGGGGGGCACGAGCAGTACTTC; abundance: few; v_gene: TRBV7-3; d_gene: NA; j_gene: TRBJ2-7
CDR3aa: CASSLEQREPQETQYF; CDR3nt: TGTGCCAGCAGCTTGGAACAGCGGGAGCCCCAAGAGACCCAGTACTTC; abundance: NA; v_gene: TRBV5-6; d_gene: TRBD2; j_gene: TRBJ2-5
CDR3aa: CASSLHGFSWSLGTEAFF; CDR3nt: TGTGCCAGCAGCTTACATGGGTTTAGTTGGTCGTTGGGCACTGAAGCTTTCTTT; abundance: NA; v_gene: TRBV7-9; d_gene: NA; j_gene: TRBJ1-1
CDR3aa: CASRPNRGPRNDYGYTF; CDR3nt: TGTGCCAGCAGACCAAACAGGGGTCCTCGTAATGACTATGGCTACACCTTC; abundance: NA; v_gene: TRBV28; d_gene: TRBD1; j_gene: TRBJ1-2
CDR3aa: CASSEGSKYGYTF; CDR3nt: TGTGCCAGCAGTGAAGGGTCTAAGTATGGCTACACCTTC; abundance: NA; v_gene: TRBV6-1; d_gene: NA; j_gene: TRBJ1-2
CDR3aa: CASSPSGTGVYEQYF; CDR3nt: TGTGCCAGCAGCCCCTCTGGGACAGGGGTCTACGAGCAGTACTTC; abundance: NA; v_gene: TRBV9; d_gene: TRBD1; j_gene: TRBJ2-7
CDR3aa: CASSQFPGQGETDTQYF; CDR3nt: TGCGCCAGCAGCCAATTCCCGGGACAGGGGGAAACAGATACGCAGTATTTT; abundance: once; v_gene: TRBV4-1; d_gene: TRBD1; j_gene: TRBJ2-3
CDR3aa: CASSPRTARSYEQYF; CDR3nt: TGTGCCAGCAGCCCCCGGACAGCAAGATCCTACGAGCAGTACTTC; abundance: NA; v_gene: TRBV7-9; d_gene: NA; j_gene: TRBJ2-7
CDR3aa: CASSLGSAGPPYEQYF; CDR3nt: TGTGCCAGCAGCTTAGGGAGTGCAGGACCCCCCTACGAGCAGTACTTC; abundance: NA; v_gene: TRBV7-9; d_gene: NA; j_gene: TRBJ2-7
CDR3aa: CAISEPANYGYTF; CDR3nt: TGTGCCATCAGTGAACCGGCGAACTATGGCTACACCTTC; abundance: few; v_gene: TRBV10-3; d_gene: NA; j_gene: TRBJ1-2
CDR3aa: CASSDGGSYEQYF; CDR3nt: TGCGCCAGCAGTGACGGCGGGAGCTACGAGCAGTACTTC; abundance: NA; v_gene: TRBV10-2; d_gene: TRBD2; j_gene: TRBJ2-7
CDR3aa: CSLQGQETQYF; CDR3nt: TGCAGTCTACAGGGCCAAGAGACCCAGTACTTC; abundance: NA; v_gene: TRBV20-1; d_gene: NA; j_gene: TRBJ2-5
CDR3aa: CASSQDRGWGTRTTEAFF; CDR3nt: TGCGCCAGCAGCCAAGATAGAGGTTGGGGGACCCGAACAACTGAAGCTTTCTTT; abundance: NA; v_gene: TRBV4-3; d_gene: NA; j_gene: TRBJ1-1
CDR3aa: CASSPIGETNQPQHF; CDR3nt: TGTGCCAGCTCACCTATCGGAGAGACCAATCAGCCCCAGCATTTT; abundance: NA; v_gene: TRBV18; d_gene: NA; j_gene: TRBJ1-5
CDR3aa: CASSYKGNQPQHF; CDR3nt: TGTGCCAGCAGTTACAAGGGGAACCAGCCCCAGCATTTT; abundance: NA; v_gene: TRBV6-5; d_gene: NA; j_gene: TRBJ1-5
CDR3aa: CASSIEVTGDEQFF; CDR3nt: TGTGCCAGTAGTATAGAGGTGACAGGGGATGAGCAGTTCTTC; abundance: NA; v_gene: TRBV19; d_gene: TRBD1; j_gene: TRBJ2-1
CDR3aa: CASSLRAFGNEQFF; CDR3nt: TGTGCCAGCAGCTTAAGGGCGTTCGGGAATGAGCAGTTCTTC; abundance: NA; v_gene: TRBV9; d_gene: NA; j_gene: TRBJ2-1
CDR3aa: CASSLVGGTNEKLFF; CDR3nt: TGTGCCAGCAGCTTGGTTGGGGGAACTAATGAAAAACTGTTTTTT; abundance: NA; v_gene: TRBV5-5; d_gene: NA; j_gene: TRBJ1-4
CDR3aa: CASSLEIIANYGYTF; CDR3nt: TGTGCCAGCAGCTTAGAGATAATAGCTAACTATGGCTACACCTTC; abundance: NA; v_gene: TRBV7-9; d_gene: NA; j_gene: TRBJ1-2
CDR3aa: CASSTGDPMGETQYF; CDR3nt: TGTGCCAGTAGCACGGGGGATCCGATGGGGGAGACCCAGTACTTC; abundance: NA; v_gene: TRBV19; d_gene: NA; j_gene: TRBJ2-5
CDR3aa: CASSSGTGGFSDTQYF; CDR3nt: TGTGCCAGCAGTTCCGGGACAGGGGGCTTTTCAGATACGCAGTATTTT; abundance: NA; v_gene: TRBV5-8; d_gene: TRBD1; j_gene: TRBJ2-3
CDR3aa: CASSSPADSATNEKLFF; CDR3nt: TGTGCCAGCAGTTCCCCCGCCGACAGTGCAACTAATGAAAAACTGTTTTTT; abundance: NA; v_gene: TRBV28; d_gene: NA; j_gene: TRBJ1-4
CDR3aa: CASSHPLGQLSTNEKLFF; CDR3nt: TGCGCCAGCAGCCACCCGTTGGGACAGCTCTCAACTAATGAAAAACTGTTTTTT; abundance: NA; v_gene: TRBV4-3; d_gene: TRBD1; j_gene: TRBJ1-4
CDR3aa: CASGITGGRNTEAFF; CDR3nt: TGTGCTAGTGGCATCACCGGGGGTAGGAACACTGAAGCTTTCTTT; abundance: NA; v_gene: TRBV12-5; d_gene: NA; j_gene: TRBJ1-1